A single sample is the source of the 17 T cell receptor beta chains below, sequenced in a study of CD8+ T cells in alopecia areata. After isolation, RNA underwent reverse transcription to generate cDNA as the sequencing template. Libraries were prepared by immunoSEQ multiplex PCR; TCRdb keeps only in-frame clonotypes and omits some of them. The sample holds about 210,000 clones, more than 45% seen once. Sample treatment: oral pan-JAK inhibitor, 5-10 mg twice daily. The material sequenced was CD4+ T cells sorted from blood, taken at week 4, from a patient treated with tofacitinib. These TCRs come from a human donor with alopecia areata.

The rearrangement links TRBV4-3 to TRBJ1-2; 7 nucleotides align to TRBD1. The germline CDR1 and CDR2 sequences are LGHNA and YSLEER. The V segment lost 1 base and the J segment 4 bases; nucleotides outside the gene matches: 6. This CDR3 comprises 15 residues. This CDR3 reads CASSQAGTVLYGYTF. The CDR3 DNA reads TGCGCCAGCAGCCAAGCCGGGACAGTCCTCTATGGCTACACCTTC.

The CDR3 loop reads CSVEGGHNQPQHF. In DNA form, the CDR3 reads TGCAGCGTTGAAGGGGGACACAATCAGCCCCAGCATTTT. The V gene is TRBV29-1, the J gene TRBJ1-5; tentative D call: TRBD1 (6 bases). Trimming pared 1 base from V and 3 bases from J, leaving 7 bases between. This CDR3 has 13 residues. Germline CDR1 is SQVTM and CDR2 is ANQGSEA.

This sequence joins TRBV6-4 and TRBJ2-3; 8 bases match TRBD2. The J segment lost 2 bases and the V segment lost 0 bases, leaving 4 bases of the junction unmatched. This CDR3 is 16 amino acids long. Germline V gene lookup returns CDR1 MRHNA and CDR2 SNTAGT. CDR3 in amino acids: CASSDSAGGSTDTQYF. The CDR3 region has the DNA TGTGCCAGCAGTGACTCGGCGGGGGGTTCCACAGATACGCAGTATTTT.

The chain employs TRBV5-1 and TRBJ2-3, with unresolved D. With 5 bases removed from V and 2 bases from J, the gap between germline ends came to 9 bases. This CDR3 has 13 residues. In germline, CDR1 is SGHRS, CDR2 YFSETQ. The CDR3 region is CASSRLPTDTQYF. The CDR3 DNA reads TGCGCCAGCAGTCGGCTGCCCACAGATACGCAGTATTTT.

The rearrangement joins TRBV14 to TRBJ2-7, with D maybe TRBD1 (6 bases). The length of the CDR3 is 15 residues. Germline V gives CDR1 SGHDN, CDR2 FVKESK. V was trimmed by 2 bases and J by 7 bases, leaving 18 bases between them. Here the CDR3 reads CASSQTLHRAQEQYF. The CDR3 DNA reads TGTGCCAGCAGCCAAACTCTCCACAGGGCGCAAGAGCAGTACTTC.

This clone appeared a few times. The chain links TRBV10-3 to TRBJ1-2; D is perhaps TRBD1 (5 bases). The V gene lost 10 bases and the J gene lost 4 bases, with 13 bases spanning the gap. The CDR3 loop spans 12 amino acids. The germline CDR1 and CDR2 sequences are ENHRY and SYGVKD. Here the CDR3 reads CAKMGGVYGYTF. The DNA of the CDR3 is TGTGCCAAAATGGGGGGAGTCTATGGCTACACCTTC.

The CDR3 DNA sequence: TGTGCCAGCAGCCGTAGCGGGACAGGGCAAGAGACCCAGTACTTC. Translating it yields CASSRSGTGQETQYF. The chain recombines TRBV7-2 with TRBJ2-5, with D tentatively TRBD1 (9 bases). V was cut by 5 bases and J by 2 bases, with 15 bases left in between. Germline-derived CDR1 and CDR2 are SGHTA and FQGNSA. The CDR3 length is 15 residues. Full variable domain (missing parts from reference TRBV7-2 and TRBJ2-5): GAGVSQSPSNKVTEKGKDVELRCDPISGHTALYWYRQSLGQGLEFLIYFQGNSAPDKSGLPSDRFSAERTGGSVSTLTIQRTQQEDSAVYLCASSRSGTGQETQYFGPGTRLLVL.

This clone has a handful of counts. The chain couples TRBV7-2 to TRBJ1-1, with D perhaps matching TRBD1 (6 bases). CDR1 SGHTA and CDR2 FQGNSA come from the germline V gene. The CDR3 contains 14 residues. V lost 3 bases to trimming and J lost 1 base, with 9 bases between them. The CDR3 sequence: CASSFTGTNTEAFF. The CDR3 DNA reads TGTGCCAGCAGCTTCACAGGGACGAACACTGAAGCTTTCTTT.

The rearrangement joins TRBV29-1 to TRBJ1-1; D ambiguous. The CDR3 spans 14 residues. Germline V gene sequence: CDR1 SQVTM, CDR2 ANQGSEA. Trimming stripped 1 base from V and 9 bases from J, with 18 bases between. The CDR3 DNA reads as TGCAGCGTTGAAGGTCGGGCGAACCGGGGTAAAGCTTTCTTT. Residues: CSVEGRANRGKAFF.

The chain uses TRBV5-1 and TRBJ2-3; TRBD1 agrees at 9 bases. Trimming removed 2 bases from V and 2 bases from J; junction bases left unmatched: 6. From germline, CDR1 is SGHRS and CDR2 YFSETQ. This CDR3 region has 16 residues. The CDR3 bases are TGCGCCAGCAGCTTACCCGGGACAGGGTCCACAGATACGCAGTATTTT. Translation: CASSLPGTGSTDTQYF.

The chain combines TRBV30 with TRBJ1-1; unclear D gene. Germline values: CDR1 GTSNPN, CDR2 SVGIG (reference sequence). The CDR3 loop spans 13 amino acids. The ends were cut back, 4 bases at V and 2 bases at J, with 11 bases in the middle. The CDR3 DNA sequence: TGTGCCTGGAATGCGCAGCCTAACACTGAAGCTTTCTTT. Its translation is CAWNAQPNTEAFF.

The chain uses TRBV11-2 and TRBJ2-7; D remains unclear. Trimming pared 5 bases from V and 6 bases from J, leaving 14 bases between. The CDR3 contains 13 residues. Germline V gene sequence: CDR1 SGHAT, CDR2 FQNNGV. The CDR3 DNA is TGTGCCAGCAGCACCCGTAGCTGGGTCGAGCAGTACTTC. This translates into CASSTRSWVEQYF.

The CDR3, as DNA: TGTGCCAGCTCACCACGTGCGCTTCTAGCCAAAAACATTCAGTACTTC. Its protein is CASSPRALLAKNIQYF. The chain uses TRBV18 and TRBJ2-4; D is uncertain. V was trimmed by 1 base and J by 0 bases, leaving 10 bases between them. Germline CDR1 is KGHSH and CDR2 is LQKENI. This CDR3 comprises 16 residues.

This clone was recorded at least ten times. Other nucleotide sequences from this sample produce the same CDR3. V is TRBV30 and J is TRBJ1-5, with a weak D call TRBD1 (6 bases). The germline V gene has CDR1 GTSNPN and CDR2 SVGIG (reference sequence). The CDR3 has 13 residues. The germline V and J ends were trimmed by 5 bases and 3 bases, with 11 bases remaining between them. The CDR3 spells CAWAGGDNQPQHF. DNA for the CDR3: TGTGCCTGGGCTGGGGGCGACAATCAGCCCCAGCATTTT.

A remark on this clone: The sample has other DNA sequences that encode this CDR3 too. The CDR3 protein is CSVSENSNQPQHF. The CDR3 bases are TGCAGCGTTTCAGAGAATAGCAATCAGCCCCAGCATTTT. The rearrangement links TRBV29-1 to TRBJ1-5, with no clear D. Deletions cut 5 bases from V and 0 bases from J, with 8 bases between. Per germline, CDR1 SQVTM and CDR2 ANQGSEA. The CDR3 totals 13 residues.

This clone was recorded a few times. J is TRBJ2-2 and V is TRBV19; a possible D gene is TRBD1 (5 bases). CDR1 and CDR2 from the germline V gene are LNHDA and SQIVND (reference sequence). Between the trimmed V and J ends, which lost 1 base and 1 base, there was a span of 7 bases. CDR3 size: 15 residues. The CDR3 nucleotides are TGTGCCAGTAGTATAGGGGGCCTGAACACCGGGGAGCTGTTTTTT. This sequence encodes CASSIGGLNTGELFF.

The count of this clone is one. The rearrangement uses TRBV18 and TRBJ1-2; D call uncertain. The CDR3 has 13 amino acids. Per germline, CDR1 KGHSH and CDR2 LQKENI. The V end lost 2 bases, the J end lost 2 bases, and 6 bases lay between the germline ends. The CDR3 DNA is TGTGCCAGCTCACCAAAAGAGAACTATGGCTACACCTTC. Translation: CASSPKENYGYTF. Full variable domain (rest looked up from reference TRBV18 and TRBJ1-2): NAGVMQNPRHLVRRRGQEARLRCSPMKGHSHVYWYRQLPEEGLKFMVYLQKENIIDESGMPKERFSAEFPKEGPSILRIQQVVRGDSAAYFCASSPKENYGYTFGSGTRLTVV.